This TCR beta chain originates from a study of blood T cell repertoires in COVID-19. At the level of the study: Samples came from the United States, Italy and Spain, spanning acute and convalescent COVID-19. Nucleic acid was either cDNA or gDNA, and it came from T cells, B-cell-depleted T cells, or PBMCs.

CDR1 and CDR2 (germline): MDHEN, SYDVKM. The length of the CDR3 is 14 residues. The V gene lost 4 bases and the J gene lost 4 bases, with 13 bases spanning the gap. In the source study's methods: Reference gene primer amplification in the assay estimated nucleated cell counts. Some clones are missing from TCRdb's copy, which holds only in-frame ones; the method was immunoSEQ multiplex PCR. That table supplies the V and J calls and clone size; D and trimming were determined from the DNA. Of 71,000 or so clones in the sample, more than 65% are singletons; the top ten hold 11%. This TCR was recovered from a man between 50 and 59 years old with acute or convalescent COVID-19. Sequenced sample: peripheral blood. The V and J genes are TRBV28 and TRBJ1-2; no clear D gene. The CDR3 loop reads CASSYPRRGYGYTF. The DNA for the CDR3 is TGTGCCAGCAGTTATCCCCGACGGGGCTATGGCTACACCTTC.